This T cell receptor beta chain was identified in a study of sequential checkpoint blockade in melanoma. Across the study: Both treatment sequences were followed by maintenance nivolumab.

The assay was immunoSEQ multiplex PCR, and TCRdb's table has in-frame clones only and misses some. This table has 13,000 or so clones, approximately 83% appearing once. Treatment: randomized to nivolumab then ipilimumab (arm A) or the reverse (arm B). Live CD3+CD8+ CD19− CD56− cells were sorted from PBMCs. Germline lookup yields CDR1 SGHDN and CDR2 FVKESK. CDR3 length: 15 residues. Trimming took 4 bases from V and 2 from J; bases not matched to a gene: 6. V is TRBV14 and J is TRBJ2-3; 7 nucleotides match TRBD2. The sample consisted of CD8+ T cells sorted from blood (inferred from file names), taken from a patient given nivolumab and ipilimumab in sequence. The receptor was isolated from a human donor with melanoma. This CDR3 reads CASSPPRDYTDTQYF. In nucleotides, the CDR3 is TGTGCCAGCAGCCCACCCAGGGACTACACAGATACGCAGTATTTT. The whole variable domain, remainder taken from reference TRBV14 and TRBJ2-3, is EAGVTQFPSHSVIEKGQTVTLRCDPISGHDNLYWYRRVMGKEIKFLLHFVKESKQDESGMPNNRFLAERTGGTYSTLKVQPAELEDSGVYFCASSPPRDYTDTQYFGPGTRLTVL.